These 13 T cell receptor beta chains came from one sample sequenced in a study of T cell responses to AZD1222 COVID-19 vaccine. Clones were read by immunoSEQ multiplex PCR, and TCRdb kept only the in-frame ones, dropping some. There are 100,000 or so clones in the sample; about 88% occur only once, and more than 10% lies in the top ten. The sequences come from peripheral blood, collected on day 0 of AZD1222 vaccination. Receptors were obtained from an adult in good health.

The CDR3, as DNA: TGTGCCTGTATAAAAAAGGGAAGGGAAGCTTTCTTT. Protein: CACIKKGREAFF. The chain has TRBV30 and TRBJ1-1; D remains unclear. Deletions cut 6 bases from V and 8 bases from J, with 16 bases between. The V gene's germline CDR1 is GTSNPN and CDR2 SVGIG (reference sequence). The CDR3 runs to 12 residues.

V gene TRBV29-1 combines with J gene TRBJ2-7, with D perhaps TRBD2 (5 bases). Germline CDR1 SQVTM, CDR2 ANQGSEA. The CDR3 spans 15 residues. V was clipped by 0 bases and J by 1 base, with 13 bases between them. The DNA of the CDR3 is TGCAGCGTTGAAGAATACGACCGGGATTCCTACGAGCAGTACTTC. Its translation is CSVEEYDRDSYEQYF.

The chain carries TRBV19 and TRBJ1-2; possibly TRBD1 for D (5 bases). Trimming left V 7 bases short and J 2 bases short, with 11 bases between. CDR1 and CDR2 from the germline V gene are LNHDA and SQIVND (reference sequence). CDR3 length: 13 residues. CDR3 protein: CASTAGTNYGYTF. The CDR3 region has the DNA TGTGCCAGTACAGCAGGGACGAACTATGGCTACACCTTC.

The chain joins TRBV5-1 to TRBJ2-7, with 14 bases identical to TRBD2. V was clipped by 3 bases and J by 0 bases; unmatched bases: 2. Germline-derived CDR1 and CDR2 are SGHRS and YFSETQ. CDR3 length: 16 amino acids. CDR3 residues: CASSSGTSGGSYEQYF. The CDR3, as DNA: TGCGCCAGCAGCTCCGGGACTAGCGGGGGCTCCTACGAGCAGTACTTC.

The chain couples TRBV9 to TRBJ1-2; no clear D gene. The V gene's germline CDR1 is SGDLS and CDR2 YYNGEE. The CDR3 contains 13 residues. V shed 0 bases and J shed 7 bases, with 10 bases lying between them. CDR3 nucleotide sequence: TGTGCCAGCAGCGTAGGCTTTGGAGGTGGCTACACCTTC. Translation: CASSVGFGGGYTF.

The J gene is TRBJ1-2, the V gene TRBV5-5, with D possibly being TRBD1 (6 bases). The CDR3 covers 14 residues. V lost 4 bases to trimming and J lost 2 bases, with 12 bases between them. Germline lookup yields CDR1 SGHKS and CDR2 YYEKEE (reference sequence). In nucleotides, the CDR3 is TGTGCCAGCAGCAGAGAAACAGGGAACTATGGCTACACCTTC. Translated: CASSRETGNYGYTF.

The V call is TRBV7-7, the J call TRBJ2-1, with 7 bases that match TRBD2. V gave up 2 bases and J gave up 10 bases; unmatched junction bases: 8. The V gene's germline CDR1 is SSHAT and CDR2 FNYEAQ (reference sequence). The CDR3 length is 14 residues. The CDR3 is CASSLIPGGGEQFF. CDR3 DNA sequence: TGTGCCAGCAGCTTAATACCGGGGGGAGGCGAGCAGTTCTTC.

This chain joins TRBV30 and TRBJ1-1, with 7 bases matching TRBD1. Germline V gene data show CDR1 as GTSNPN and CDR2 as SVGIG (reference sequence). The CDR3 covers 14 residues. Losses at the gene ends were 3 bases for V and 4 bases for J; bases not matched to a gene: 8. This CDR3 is CAWRVGGIGTEAFF. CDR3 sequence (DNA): TGTGCCTGGAGGGTAGGGGGCATTGGCACTGAAGCTTTCTTT.

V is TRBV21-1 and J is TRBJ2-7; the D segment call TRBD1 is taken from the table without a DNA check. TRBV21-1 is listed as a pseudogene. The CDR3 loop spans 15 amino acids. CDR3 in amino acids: CASSKEGQGSYEQYF. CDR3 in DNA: TGTGCCAGCAGCAAAGAGGGACAGGGGTCTTACGAGCAGTACTTC.

CDR3 loop: CASSPAGQANYGYTF. The CDR3 bases are TGTGCCAGCTCACCAGCGGGACAGGCCAACTATGGCTACACCTTC. V gene TRBV18 combines with J gene TRBJ1-2, with 8 bases lining up with TRBD1. Trimming at V came to 2 bases and at J to 2 bases, leaving 4 bases not matched to a gene. In germline, CDR1 is KGHSH, CDR2 LQKENI. The CDR3 consists of 15 residues.

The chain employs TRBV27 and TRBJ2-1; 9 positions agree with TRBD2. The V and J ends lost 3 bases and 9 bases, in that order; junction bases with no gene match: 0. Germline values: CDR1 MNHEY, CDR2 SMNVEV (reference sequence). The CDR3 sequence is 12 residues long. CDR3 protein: CASSLRGGEQFF. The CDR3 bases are TGTGCCAGCAGTTTGCGGGGGGGTGAGCAGTTCTTC.

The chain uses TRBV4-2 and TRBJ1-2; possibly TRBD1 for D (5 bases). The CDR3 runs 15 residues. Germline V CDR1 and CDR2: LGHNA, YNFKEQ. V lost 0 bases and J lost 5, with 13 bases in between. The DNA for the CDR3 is TGTGCCAGCAGCCAAGATCCGGGCAGGGAGTATGGCTACACCTTC. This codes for CASSQDPGREYGYTF.

The CDR3 sequence is CATSRDPSDRGYTF. CDR3 bases: TGTGCCACCAGCAGAGACCCCAGCGATCGTGGCTACACCTTC. The chain uses TRBV15 and TRBJ1-2; D gene unclear. The CDR3 has 14 residues. The V end lost 0 bases, the J end lost 7 bases, and 12 bases lay between the germline ends. Germline loops: CDR1 LNHNV, CDR2 YYDKDF (reference sequence).